Sequencing of this T cell receptor (beta chain) was carried out in a study of graft-versus-host responses after intestinal transplantation. Study context: Induction using anti-thymocyte globulin, followed by tacrolimus and steroids for roughly 3 years, was given to all recipients. Study-level results: High graft-versus-host to host-versus-graft T cell clonal ratios marked allografts of patients with graft-donor macrochimerism. Recipient marrow contained GvH clones, some of which appeared first in ileum or blood.

The table came from immunoSEQ multiplex PCR; TCRdb's copy has only in-frame clones and leaves some out. The table has roughly 98,000 clones, 90% to 95% seen once; the top ten hold 1% to 1.4%. A note on this clone: Its antigen is as yet unknown.

The receptor comes from a human donor who was the organ donor for an intestinal transplant. Sequences were derived from unstimulated CD8+ T cells sorted from spleen or lymph node cells, sampled before transplant.

The DNA of the CDR3 is TGCGCCAGCAGCTGGAGGACTAGCCGGGGGGAGGAGCAGTACTTC. Translating it yields CASSWRTSRGEEQYF. The V and J genes are TRBV5-1 and TRBJ2-7; 8 bases match TRBD2. The CDR3 contains 15 residues. V shed 3 bases and J 7 bases; nucleotides not matched to a gene: 12. Germline lookup yields CDR1 SGHRS and CDR2 YFSETQ.